A selection of T cell receptor beta chains follows, all from one sample in a study of blood T cells in healthy people across ages. TCRdb used MiXCR to reprocess the 5' RACE reads, holding one entry per CDR3 protein. The sample includes about 730,000 distinct CDR3 sequences, about 42% seen only once; the top ten take roughly 19%. Sequences were obtained from blood. The receptors were gathered from a woman aged 55-70 years in good health. Each CDR3 is given with its conserved first and last residue. The D gene is left open where the match is weak.

CDR3aa,len,j_gene,v_gene,d_gene
CASSPRGSSSYEQYF,15,TRBJ2-7,TRBV13,.
CASSLEGPARYEQYF,15,TRBJ2-7,TRBV11-2,.
CASSLVDNRHYNEQYF,16,TRBJ2-5,TRBV12-3/TRBV12-4,.
CASSYGPGRSTYEQYF,16,TRBJ2-7,TRBV3-1,.
CASSWGTGPSYEQYF,15,TRBJ2-7,TRBV6-1,TRBD1
CASSEALRVNYGYTF,15,TRBJ1-2,TRBV6-1,.
CASSIKFLAGGEQYF,15,.,TRBV27,TRBD2
CASRGDRGRPGYTF,14,TRBJ1-2,TRBV5-6,TRBD1
CASSSSGGYTGELFF,15,TRBJ2-2,TRBV27,TRBD2
CASSLGDRGISGYTF,15,TRBJ1-2,TRBV7-6,TRBD1
CATSDPDLAYEQYF,14,TRBJ2-7,TRBV24-1,.
CASSLLRDFYNEQFF,15,TRBJ2-1,TRBV27,.
CASSQDRGEETQYF,14,TRBJ2-5,TRBV4-1,.
CASSLGGSRTEAFF,14,TRBJ1-1,TRBV27,.
CSATQLAGDRGYEQFF,16,TRBJ2-1,TRBV20-1,TRBD2
CASSQLDRGDGYTF,14,TRBJ1-2,TRBV3-1,TRBD1
CASSVGGTLNEQFF,14,TRBJ2-1,TRBV9,.
CASSRIGGPYGYTF,14,TRBJ1-2,TRBV11-2,.
CASSPAGENYNEQFF,15,TRBJ2-1,TRBV6-6,TRBD2
CVSSQEWGPYEQYF,14,TRBJ2-4,TRBV4-1,.
CASSQEVSGGAPTQYF,16,TRBJ2-3,TRBV4-1,TRBD2
CASTPTAYYEQYF,13,TRBJ2-7,TRBV6-5,.
CSAPPGQGYEQYF,13,TRBJ2-7,TRBV20-1,TRBD1
CASSLNQGSEAFF,13,TRBJ1-1,TRBV7-2,.
CASSFGTVIYEQYF,14,TRBJ2-7,TRBV11-1,TRBD1